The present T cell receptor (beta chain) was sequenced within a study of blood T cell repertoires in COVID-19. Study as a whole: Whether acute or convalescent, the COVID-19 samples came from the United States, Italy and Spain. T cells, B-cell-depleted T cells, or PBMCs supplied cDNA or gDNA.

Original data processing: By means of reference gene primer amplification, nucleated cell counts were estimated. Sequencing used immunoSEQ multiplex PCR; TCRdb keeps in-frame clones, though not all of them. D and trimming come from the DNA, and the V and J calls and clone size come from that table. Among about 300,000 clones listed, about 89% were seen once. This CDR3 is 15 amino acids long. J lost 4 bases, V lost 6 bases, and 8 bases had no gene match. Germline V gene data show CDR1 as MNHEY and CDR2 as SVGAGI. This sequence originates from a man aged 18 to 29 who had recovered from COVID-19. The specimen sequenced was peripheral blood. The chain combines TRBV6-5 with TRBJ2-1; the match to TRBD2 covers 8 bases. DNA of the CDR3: TGTGCCAGCAGACCCCCGGGGGGGGGATACAATGAGCAGTTCTTC. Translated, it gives CASRPPGGGYNEQFF.